This T cell receptor beta chain was identified in a study of cytomegalovirus exposure and HLA in healthy donors. Study-level results: Earlier results showed most TCR beta V segments being productive about 87% or about 30% of the time.

PCR involved 60 Vbeta and 13 Jbeta primers. Repertoires were generated with immunoSEQ multiplex PCR, while TCRdb's copy carries only in-frame clones and drops some. The sample carries about 160,000 clones, over 80% recorded once. The CDR3 length is 15 residues. Germline lookup yields CDR1 KGHSH and CDR2 LQKENI. V lost 4 bases and J lost 7, with 14 bases in between. About this clone: What it recognizes is unknown.

The TCR was taken from a male donor in good health and CMV-seropositive. Sequencing was done on a sample of PBMCs. The rearrangement joins TRBV18 to TRBJ1-6; no firm D call. The CDR3 spells CASSLQPGRNSPLHF. The CDR3 bases are TGTGCCAGCTCACTCCAGCCCGGGAGGAATTCACCCCTCCACTTT.